The entry below describes one T cell receptor (beta chain). The antigen is undetermined. Treatment described: oral pan-JAK inhibitor, 5-10 mg twice daily. The CDR3 sequence is 14 residues long. The germline gives CDR1 MNHEY, CDR2 SMNVEV (reference sequence). The V gene lost 2 bases and the J gene lost 4 bases, with 10 bases spanning the gap. TCR sequencing used cDNA made by reverse transcription of extracted RNA. Profiled with immunoSEQ multiplex PCR; TCRdb holds only in-frame clones, not every one. The repertoire has 110,000 to 150,000 clones, 45% to 60% of them found once; the top ten carry 15% to 20%. This sample is drawn from a study of CD8+ T cells in alopecia areata. The study, taken as a whole, reports: For baseline CD8+ expansion, any link to response stays uncertain with one nonresponder.

The chain couples TRBV27 to TRBJ2-3; weak D call: TRBD2 (6 bases). This receptor was identified in a human donor with alopecia areata. The specimen was CD8+ T cells sorted from blood, collected at week 4, from a patient treated with tofacitinib. Written as DNA, the CDR3 is TGTGCCAGCAGTTTACTAGCGTCGGCAGATACGCAGTATTTT. Translated: CASSLLASADTQYF.